Listed below are T cell receptor beta chains from one sample, sequenced in a study of cytomegalovirus exposure and HLA in healthy donors. Sequenced by immunoSEQ multiplex PCR; TCRdb stores in-frame clones only, minus some. The sample has fewer than 200,000 clones. Material: PBMCs. The receptors come from a man aged 30 to 39 in good health and CMV-seronegative. The CDR3 runs from the conserved cysteine through the conserved F or W. The D gene is left open where the match is weak.

d_gene,j_gene,v_gene,CDR3aa,CDR3nt
TRBD2,TRBJ2-5,TRBV10-3,CAIAPAGGEETQYF,TGTGCCATCGCTCCCGCGGGGGGAGAGGAGACCCAGTACTTC
-,TRBJ1-1,TRBV11-2,CASSPTSGVMNTEAFF,TGTGCCAGCAGCCCAACATCCGGGGTTATGAACACTGAAGCTTTCTTT
-,TRBJ1-1,TRBV5-1,CASSLVGRRNTEAFF,TGCGCCAGCAGCTTGGTTGGGCGCAGGAACACTGAAGCTTTCTTT
-,TRBJ1-1,TRBV5-1,CASSLVGVGNTEAFF,TGCGCCAGCAGCTTGGTAGGGGTGGGGAACACTGAAGCTTTCTTT
TRBD1,TRBJ1-2,TRBV18,CASSPPGQDGGYTF,TGTGCCAGCTCACCACCGGGACAGGATGGTGGCTACACCTTC
TRBD2,TRBJ2-7,TRBV25-1,CASSVSGGREQYF,TGTGCCAGCAGTGTTAGCGGGGGGCGCGAGCAGTACTTC
TRBD1,TRBJ2-7,TRBV2,CASSSGQGNYEQYF,TGTGCCAGCAGTAGCGGACAGGGGAACTACGAGCAGTACTTC
-,TRBJ2-5,TRBV5-1,CASSLGASSRETQYF,TGCGCCAGCAGCTTGGGGGCCAGTTCTCGGGAGACCCAGTACTTC
-,TRBJ1-2,TRBV5-6,CASSLVGGGYTF,TGTGCCAGCAGCTTGGTTGGAGGTGGCTACACCTTC
TRBD2,TRBJ2-4,TRBV11-2,CASSGQLAGGAKNIQYF,TGTGCCAGCAGCGGACAACTAGCGGGGGGAGCCAAAAACATTCAGTACTTC
-,TRBJ1-2,TRBV6-5,CASRSPSTDNYGYTF,TGTGCCAGCAGATCACCCTCGACAGATAACTATGGCTACACCTTC
-,TRBJ2-7,TRBV30,CAWSLGWEAYYEQYF,TGTGCCTGGAGCCTAGGGTGGGAGGCCTACTACGAGCAGTACTTC
TRBD1,TRBJ2-1,TRBV28,CASSYGQGARTDEQFF,TGTGCCAGCAGTTATGGGCAGGGGGCTCGGACAGATGAGCAGTTCTTC
TRBD1,TRBJ2-7,TRBV6-5,CASSYSRQGGGYEQYF,TGTGCCAGCAGTTACTCCCGACAGGGTGGGGGATACGAGCAGTACTTC
-,TRBJ1-6,TRBV28,CASSLRGRVSYNSPLHF,TGTGCCAGCAGTTTAAGGGGCAGGGTGTCCTATAATTCACCCCTCCACTTT
TRBD1,TRBJ1-1,TRBV5-1,CASSPGTDTEAFF,TGCGCCAGCAGCCCCGGGACAGACACTGAAGCTTTCTTT
-,TRBJ2-2,TRBV4-1,CASSQDWTDTGELFF,TGCGCCAGCAGCCAAGATTGGACAGACACCGGGGAGCTGTTTTTT
-,TRBJ1-1,TRBV6-6,CASSYEGQNTEAFF,TGTGCCAGCAGTTACGAGGGACAGAACACTGAAGCTTTCTTT
-,TRBJ1-5,TRBV30,CAWSAQGHQPQHF,TGTGCCTGGAGTGCACAGGGCCATCAGCCCCAGCATTTT
-,TRBJ1-2,TRBV4-1,CASSLPGGYGYTF,TGCGCCAGCAGCCTCCCGGGGGGCTATGGCTACACCTTC
TRBD2,TRBJ2-1,TRBV11-1,CASSLGLAGPFSYNEQFF,TGTGCCAGCAGCCTGGGACTAGCGGGTCCTTTCTCCTACAATGAGCAGTTCTTC